This T cell receptor (beta chain) was retrieved from a study of blood T cell repertoires in COVID-19. About the research overall: From the United States, Italy and Spain came samples of acute and convalescent COVID-19. The analysed material was cDNA or gDNA that came from T cells, B-cell-depleted T cells, or PBMCs.

This clone has more than one count but fewer than ten. V lost 5 bases and J lost 7, with 17 bases in between. The CDR3 length is 15 residues. Per the germline V gene, CDR1 is LGHDT and CDR2 is YNNKEL (reference sequence). In the study's own analysis: Reference gene primer amplification gave estimated nucleated cell counts. Some clones are missing from TCRdb's copy, which holds only in-frame ones; the method was immunoSEQ multiplex PCR. The V and J calls and clone size come from that table; D and trimming were worked out from the DNA. The table records fewer than 150,000 clones, around four fifths of them present only once.

The sequence derives from a woman older than 75 with acute or convalescent COVID-19. V and J are TRBV3-1 (or the pseudogene TRBV3-2) and TRBJ1-4; D remains unclear. Sequencing was done on a sample of peripheral blood. The CDR3 coding sequence is TGTGCCAGCAGCGCGTCCGTAAGACGGGGTGAAAAACTGTTTTTT. Amino acid sequence: CASSASVRRGEKLFF.